Listed below are T cell receptor beta chains from one sample, sequenced in a study of T-cell memory formation after mild COVID-19. TCRdb passed the 5' RACE reads through MiXCR, listing each CDR3 protein once. The sample comprises 430,000 or so distinct CDR3 sequences, 25% of which are singletons, and around 13% rests with the top ten. Specimen: PBMCs or a T cell subset sorted from them (not recorded which). The receptors were gathered from an adult woman who had mild COVID-19 (a few samples of this study predate the infection). Cell type and time point are not known. Each CDR3 is given with its conserved first and last residue. D genes are given only for firm matches. Where a row states a size, it is once, few, many or the class of an expanded clone; other rows omit it.

abundance	v_gene	d_gene	j_gene	CDR3aa	CDR3nt
.	TRBV20-1	TRBD1	TRBJ2-2	CSARPPGQGNTGELFF	TGCAGTGCTAGGCCTCCGGGACAGGGCAACACCGGGGAGCTGTTTTTT
few	TRBV9	TRBD1	TRBJ1-5	CASSVGTGNQPQHF	TGTGCCAGCAGCGTAGGGACAGGAAATCAGCCCCAGCATTTT
few	TRBV7-2	.	TRBJ2-1	CASSFPPEQFF	TGTGCCAGCAGCTTCCCCCCTGAGCAGTTCTTC
many	TRBV12-3/TRBV12-4	.	TRBJ2-7	CASSLLDEQYF	TGTGCCAGCAGCTTATTGGACGAGCAGTACTTC
.	TRBV3-1	TRBD1	TRBJ1-2	CASSQPGGGYGYTF	TGTGCCAGCAGCCAGCCAGGGGGCGGCTATGGCTACACCTTC
few	TRBV11-2	.	TRBJ2-2	CASRKPRWGRENGELFF	TGTGCCAGCAGAAAACCCCGCTGGGGGCGGGAAAACGGGGAGCTGTTTTTT
many	TRBV7-2	TRBD2	TRBJ2-7	CASSSRERGGRYEQYF	TGTGCCAGCAGCTCCAGGGAGCGGGGGGGCCGGTACGAGCAGTACTTC
.	TRBV7-9	.	TRBJ1-2	CASSGGTPDFGGYTF	TGTGCCAGCAGCGGCGGGACTCCTGATTTTGGCGGCTACACCTTC
many	TRBV5-1	.	TRBJ2-3	CASSPGGDTQYF	TGTGCCAGCAGCCCGGGTGGAGATACGCAGTATTTT
many	TRBV12-3/TRBV12-4	TRBD2	TRBJ2-3	CASSLTSPSTDTQYF	TGTGCCAGCAGTCTGACTAGCCCGTCGACAGATACGCAGTATTTT
few	TRBV7-9	TRBD1	TRBJ1-1	CASSSDKGGKAFF	TGTGCCAGCAGCTCAGATAAAGGGGGCAAGGCTTTCTTT
.	TRBV7-2	.	TRBJ1-2	CASSPKAGGYGYTF	TGTGCCAGCAGCCCGAAAGCGGGGGGCTATGGCTACACCTTC
few	TRBV5-1	TRBD1	TRBJ2-1	CASSSGTGLYNEQFF	TGCGCCAGCAGCAGCGGGACAGGGCTCTACAATGAGCAGTTCTTC
.	TRBV24-1	.	TRBJ2-7	CATSEAGHYEQYF	TGTGCCACCAGTGAGGCAGGACACTACGAGCAGTACTTC
.	TRBV27	TRBD2	TRBJ2-1	CASSLSWGGSYNEQFF	TGTGCCAGCAGTTTATCGTGGGGGGGGTCCTACAATGAGCAGTTCTTC
.	TRBV5-6	.	TRBJ2-7	CASSWGLGYEQYF	TGTGCCAGCAGCTGGGGTCTTGGTTACGAGCAGTACTTC
.	TRBV12-3/TRBV12-4	.	TRBJ1-2	CASSFPRNYGYTF	TGTGCCAGCAGCTTTCCGCGGAACTATGGCTACACCTTC
.	TRBV11-2	TRBD2	TRBJ2-3	CASSPGLAGAQNTDTQYF	TGTGCCAGCAGCCCAGGACTAGCGGGGGCGCAAAACACAGATACGCAGTATTTT
few	TRBV6-1	.	TRBJ2-1	CASAWRFF	TGTGCCAGCGCCTGGAGGTTCTTC
many	TRBV3-1	.	TRBJ1-5	CASSQGDQPQHF	TGTGCCAGCAGCCAGGGGGATCAGCCCCAGCATTTT
.	TRBV5-1	.	TRBJ2-1	CASSLDPDRAYNEQFF	TGCGCCAGCAGCTTGGACCCCGACAGAGCCTACAATGAGCAGTTCTTC
.	TRBV7-8	TRBD1	TRBJ1-1	CASSHPRTGTTEAFF	TGTGCCAGCAGCCATCCACGGACAGGGACGACTGAAGCTTTCTTT
.	TRBV4-2	.	TRBJ1-1	CASSQEWRALNTEAFF	TGTGCCAGCAGCCAAGAGTGGAGGGCTCTGAACACTGAAGCTTTCTTT
.	TRBV15	.	TRBJ1-1	CATSSYYRDTEAFF	TGTGCCACCAGCTCGTATTACAGGGACACTGAAGCTTTCTTT
few	TRBV24-1	.	TRBJ2-3	CATSNRVADTQYF	TGTGCCACCAGTAACAGGGTCGCAGATACGCAGTATTTT
.	TRBV20-1	TRBD2	TRBJ2-3	CSAALAGGAVTQYF	TGCAGTGCCGCTTTAGCGGGGGGGGCTGTTACGCAGTATTTT
.	TRBV30	.	TRBJ1-1	CAWSFGRLRDTEAFF	TGTGCCTGGAGTTTCGGCAGGTTAAGAGACACTGAAGCTTTCTTT
few	TRBV14	.	TRBJ2-6	CASSQGGYSGANVLTF	TGTGCCAGCAGCCAAGGCGGATACTCTGGGGCCAACGTCCTGACTTTC
.	TRBV20-1	.	TRBJ2-1	CSAGTHNEQFF	TGCAGTGCGGGGACACACAATGAGCAGTTCTTC
few	TRBV7-3	.	TRBJ2-7	CASSPVGGPVYEQYF	TGTGCCAGCAGCCCGGTCGGGGGCCCCGTCTACGAGCAGTACTTC
few	TRBV24-1	.	TRBJ2-7	CATSDRNREEAEQYF	TGTGCCACCAGTGATAGGAACAGGGAGGAGGCCGAGCAGTACTTC
.	TRBV3-1	.	TRBJ2-5	CASSQSGVAGQETQYF	TGTGCCAGCAGCCAATCGGGAGTCGCCGGACAAGAGACCCAGTACTTC
.	TRBV11-3	.	TRBJ2-1	CASSDAWGEDYNEQFF	TGTGCCAGCAGCGACGCCTGGGGGGAAGATTACAATGAGCAGTTCTTC
.	TRBV7-6	TRBD2	TRBJ2-1	CASSHTGLAVDNEQFF	TGTGCCAGCAGCCACACTGGACTAGCGGTCGACAATGAGCAGTTCTTC
.	TRBV6-5	TRBD1	TRBJ1-2	CASSYSAATGIGNGYTF	TGTGCCAGCAGTTACTCCGCCGCGACAGGGATTGGAAATGGCTACACCTTC
.	TRBV3-1	.	TRBJ1-1	CASSQDWQGEEAFF	TGTGCCAGCAGCCAAGATTGGCAGGGCGAAGAAGCTTTCTTT
few	TRBV6-1	.	TRBJ2-1	CASSEQPGDEQFF	TGTGCCAGCAGTGAGCAGCCAGGGGATGAGCAGTTCTTC
.	TRBV6-1	.	TRBJ1-1	CASLKGVNTEAFF	TGTGCCAGCCTCAAGGGAGTTAACACTGAAGCTTTCTTT
many	TRBV7-9	.	TRBJ2-5	CASSFLANEETQYF	TGTGCCAGCAGCTTTTTAGCAAACGAAGAGACCCAGTACTTC
.	TRBV5-5	.	TRBJ2-4	CASSLQGPKNIQYF	TGTGCCAGCAGCTTGCAAGGGCCCAAAAACATTCAGTACTTC
many	TRBV10-3	TRBD1	TRBJ2-6	CAIGGQSGANVLTF	TGTGCCATCGGGGGACAGTCTGGGGCCAACGTCCTGACTTTC
.	TRBV12-3/TRBV12-4	.	TRBJ1-2	CATRLGGRNYGYTF	TGTGCCACCAGGTTGGGGGGTCGGAACTATGGCTACACCTTC
few	TRBV10-3	TRBD2	TRBJ2-7	CAISWTSGAYEQYF	TGTGCCATCAGTTGGACTAGCGGGGCCTACGAGCAGTACTTC
few	TRBV20-1	TRBD2	TRBJ2-5	CSARAPRLAGGAAQYF	TGCAGTGCTAGAGCCCCGCGACTAGCGGGAGGGGCCGCCCAGTACTTC
.	TRBV18	.	TRBJ2-1	CASSPPSSRGWNGEQFF	TGTGCCAGCTCACCACCTTCATCGAGGGGTTGGAATGGTGAGCAGTTCTTC
.	TRBV27	.	TRBJ2-7	CASRHTQRKGWYEQYF	TGTGCCAGCAGACACACGCAGCGGAAGGGTTGGTACGAGCAGTACTTC
few	TRBV12-3/TRBV12-4	TRBD2	TRBJ2-7	CASSLGGGAKNEQYF	TGTGCCAGCAGTTTAGGCGGGGGGGCGAAGAACGAGCAGTACTTC
.	TRBV6-2/TRBV6-3	TRBD2	TRBJ2-3	CASSYPRTSGGPTDTQYF	TGTGCCAGCAGTTACCCCCGGACTAGCGGGGGCCCCACAGATACGCAGTATTTT
.	TRBV20-1	.	TRBJ2-7	CSALRLGYEQYF	TGCAGTGCACTAAGACTAGGCTACGAGCAGTACTTC
.	TRBV6-5	.	TRBJ2-4	CASAGDLDIQYF	TGTGCCAGCGCTGGAGACTTGGACATTCAGTACTTC